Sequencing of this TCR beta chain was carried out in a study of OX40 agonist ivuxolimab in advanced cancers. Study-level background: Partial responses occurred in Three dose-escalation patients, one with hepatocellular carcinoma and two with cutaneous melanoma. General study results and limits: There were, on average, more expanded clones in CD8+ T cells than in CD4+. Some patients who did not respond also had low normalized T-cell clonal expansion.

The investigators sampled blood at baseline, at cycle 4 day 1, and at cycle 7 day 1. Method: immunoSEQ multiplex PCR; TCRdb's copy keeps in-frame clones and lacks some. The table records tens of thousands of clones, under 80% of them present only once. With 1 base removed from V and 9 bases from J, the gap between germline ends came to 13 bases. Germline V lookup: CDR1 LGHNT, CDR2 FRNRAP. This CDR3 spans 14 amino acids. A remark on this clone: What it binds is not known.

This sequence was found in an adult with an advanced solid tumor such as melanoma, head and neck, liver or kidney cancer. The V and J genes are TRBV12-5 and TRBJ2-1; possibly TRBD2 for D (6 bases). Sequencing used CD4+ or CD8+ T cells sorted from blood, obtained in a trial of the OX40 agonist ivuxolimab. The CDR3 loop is CASGLGSGRGEQFF. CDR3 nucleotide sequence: TGTGCTAGTGGTTTGGGATCCGGGAGAGGTGAGCAGTTCTTC.